This T cell receptor beta chain was identified during a study of blood T cell repertoires in COVID-19 (dated by TCRdb to the early 2020s). With respect to the entire study: Samples from collaborators originated in the United States, Italy and Spain and spanned both the acute and convalescent phases of COVID-19. Where available, HLA class I and class II types were taken from metadata supplied by the sample provider and were not determined by assay-based typing. The repertoires were released in a freely available public database intended as a resource for research on the immune response to SARS-CoV-2. The material from the prospective study consisted of cDNA or gDNA derived from T cells, B-cell-depleted T cells, or PBMCs. Samples came from the ongoing ImmuneRACE study (first 160 participants) plus 1,254 subjects from 6 global collaborators. The dataset comprised deeply sampled blood TCRbeta repertoires from subjects exposed to, actively infected with, or recovered from COVID-19. A de-identified subject ID, COVID-19 status, age in years and sex were almost always included in the sample metadata. Study-wide conclusions, independent of this receptor: Clinical and demographic metadata were provided uncurated, with the amount varying by source and participant.

Whole blood was collected in K2EDTA tubes by collaborating institutions according to the institutions' own protocols. For TCRbeta analysis, collaborators shipped samples as frozen whole blood, isolated PBMCs, or DNA extracted from either of those sample types. This clone was observed a single time. It has no known antigen specificity. No base quality information exists; no much larger clone differs at one position. The CDR3 runs 13 residues from the cysteine to the phenylalanine. Only the CDR3 portion is preserved as DNA: 39 bases, with reading frame beginning at the first base. Relative to germline, V is 8 bases shorter and J is 4 bases shorter, with 14 bases between their ends. According to the germline V gene, CDR1 reads MDHEN and CDR2 reads SYDVKM. The immunoSEQ Assay, a bias-controlled multiplex PCR, was used to amplify TCRbeta CDR3 regions from genomic DNA. Per the source publication's procedure: Within the assay, amplification of reference gene primers was used to estimate how many nucleated cells each sample contained. Sequence reads were collapsed and filtered to measure the absolute abundance of every unique TCRbeta CDR3 rearrangement. For each sample, productive Simpson clonality was calculated as the square root of Simpson's diversity index across productive rearrangements. The table comes from immuneACCESS by way of TCRdb, which keeps in-frame sequences with V and J called. Part of the clones is missing from these tables; in studies checked, under half for an unresolved V gene and the rest for unknown reasons. V, J and clone size reflect that table, while D and trimming were determined from the DNA. The sample table records 90,000 to 150,000 clones; approximately 85% of these occur just once. The ten largest clones add up to around 9.9% of the sample.

Material for sequencing was peripheral blood. The TCR was taken from a man older than 75 with acute or convalescent COVID-19. The rearrangement combines TRBV28 with TRBJ1-2; TRBD1 might be the D gene, on 5 matching bases. This receptor has the CDR3 CASRRRGGYGYTF. The sequenced DNA is TGTGCCAGCCGCCGCCGGGGGGGCTATGGCTACACCTTC.